Shown below are 32 T cell receptor beta chains from a single sample sequenced in a study of Graves' ophthalmopathy and Graves' hyperthyroidism. Amplified TCR beta CDR3 regions were obtained using RNA transcripts as template. The authors performed first-round RT-PCR with HTBI primers and then a second-round multiplex PCR. TCRdb used MiXCR to reprocess the multiplex PCR reads, holding one entry per CDR3 protein. The sample has 300,000 to 450,000 distinct CDR3 sequences, roughly 15% seen once. Sequenced material: peripheral blood. The source is an adult woman with stable Graves' hyperthyroidism.

This clonotype was counted ten times or more. The rearrangement joins TRBV7-2 to TRBJ2-7; the D gene could be TRBD1 or TRBD2 (5 bases each). CDR1 is SGHTA and CDR2 is FQGNSA in the germline V gene. Trimming removed 2 bases from V and 0 bases from J, with 11 bases in between. The CDR3 totals 15 residues. CDR3 residues: CASSLFSGSSYEQYF. DNA for the CDR3: TGTGCCAGCAGCTTATTTTCAGGGAGCTCCTACGAGCAGTACTTC.

This clonotype has only a few counts. The chain carries TRBV4-3 and TRBJ2-7; the match to TRBD1 covers 8 bases. Germline values: CDR1 LGHNA, CDR2 YSLEER. CDR3 length equals 15 residues. Unmatched junction bases numbered 4, after V lost 0 bases and J lost 3 bases. CDR3 in DNA: TGCGCCAGCAGCCAAGATCTAGGACAGGGCTACGAGCAGTACTTC. Protein sequence: CASSQDLGQGYEQYF.

The chain couples TRBV7-9 to TRBJ2-7; 10 bases fit TRBD1. Germline trimming cut 6 bases from V and 2 bases from J; bases unmatched to any gene: 7. CDR3 size: 15 residues. Germline V gene lookup returns CDR1 SEHNR and CDR2 FQNEAQ (reference sequence). The CDR3 spells CASRRVGQGPYEQYF. CDR3 nucleotides: TGTGCCAGCAGACGGGTGGGACAGGGGCCCTACGAGCAGTACTTC.

The chain uses TRBV7-9 and TRBJ2-7; 8 nucleotides line up with TRBD1. Germline CDR1 is SEHNR and CDR2 is FQNEAQ (reference sequence). V trimming: 3 bases; J trimming: 6 bases; junction bases outside the gene matches: 7. The CDR3 covers 14 residues. The CDR3 protein is CASSFRTGTGEQYF. As DNA, the CDR3 is TGTGCCAGCAGCTTTAGGACAGGGACAGGCGAGCAGTACTTC.

This sequence joins TRBV6-1 and TRBJ1-5; 8 bases map to TRBD1. This CDR3 has 15 amino acids. The germline V gene encodes CDR1 MNHNS and CDR2 SASEGT. V was clipped by 2 bases and J by 3 bases; unmatched bases: 3. CDR3 sequence reads: CASSEHRGNNQPQHF. CDR3 nucleotides: TGTGCCAGCAGTGAACACAGGGGGAACAATCAGCCCCAGCATTTT.

This clonotype appeared many times. This may stem from a read error, because a much larger clone lies one nucleotide away. The chain is built from TRBV20-1 and TRBJ2-7; 8 positions agree with TRBD2. Per germline, CDR1 DFQATT and CDR2 SNEGSKA (reference sequence). This CDR3 region has 13 residues. V gave up 5 bases and J gave up 5 bases; unmatched junction bases: 8. CDR3 region: CSAAEREPHEQYF. Here the CDR3 DNA reads TGCAGTGCTGCTGAGCGGGAGCCCCACGAGCAGTACTTC.

In this sample, this clonotype turned up many times. The chain carries TRBV5-6 and TRBJ1-5; D is perhaps TRBD1 (5 bases). CDR1 is SGHDT, CDR2 YYEEEE, per germline. This CDR3 has 16 amino acids. The V end was cut by 0 bases, the J end by 0 bases, with 10 bases between. CDR3 DNA sequence: TGTGCCAGCAGCTTGGGGGCACAGGTTAGCAATCAGCCCCAGCATTTT. Encoded protein: CASSLGAQVSNQPQHF.

This clonotype was seen at least ten times. The chain uses TRBV11-1 and TRBJ1-1, with 10 nucleotides matching TRBD1. With V trimmed by 5 bases and J by 2 bases, 11 bases remained unmatched. Germline assignment: CDR1 SGHAT and CDR2 FQDESV (reference sequence). This CDR3 is 17 amino acids long. CDR3 nucleotide sequence: TGTGCCAGCAGCCAAGAGACAGGGGGCAGTATTAACACTGAAGCTTTCTTT. As protein: CASSQETGGSINTEAFF.

This clonotype occurred many times. The chain combines TRBV19 with TRBJ1-1, with a tentative D call TRBD1 (6 bases). The V gene lost 3 bases and the J gene lost 3 bases, with 14 bases spanning the gap. The germline V gene has CDR1 LNHDA and CDR2 SQIVND (reference sequence). The CDR3 spans 15 residues. Here the CDR3 reads CASSIQAGAYTEAFF. DNA of the CDR3: TGTGCCAGTAGTATTCAGGCAGGGGCGTACACTGAAGCTTTCTTT. Full variable domain (outside the CDR3, taken from reference TRBV19 and TRBJ1-1): DGGITQSPKYLFRKEGQNVTLSCEQNLNHDAMYWYRQDPGQGLRLIYYSQIVNDFQKGDIAEGYSVSREKKESFPLTVTSAQKNPTAFYLCASSIQAGAYTEAFFGQGTRLTVV.

This clonotype was found many times. The V and J genes are TRBV12-3 or TRBV12-4 and TRBJ1-6, with 8 bases identical to TRBD1. This CDR3 has 15 amino acids. Trimming at V came to 5 bases and at J to 6 bases, leaving 6 bases not matched to a gene. CDR3 protein: CASSLRTGLNSPLHF. The CDR3 DNA follows: TGTGCCAGCAGTCTTCGGACAGGGCTTAATTCACCCCTCCACTTT.

This clonotype showed up just a few times. The CDR3: CASSFGQGAEEQYF. The CDR3 DNA is TGTGCCAGCAGCTTCGGACAGGGGGCCGAGGAGCAGTACTTC. V usage is TRBV7-2 and J usage is TRBJ2-7, with 11 bases that match TRBD1. Germline V gives CDR1 SGHTA, CDR2 FQGNSA. The CDR3 covers 14 residues. The trim removed 3 bases at V and 7 bases at J, leaving 5 bases unmatched.

This clonotype was counted many times. The chain couples TRBV15 to TRBJ1-3; 8 positions agree with TRBD1. CDR1 LNHNV and CDR2 YYDKDF come from the germline V gene (reference sequence). V was pared by 3 bases and J by 4 bases, with 8 bases of the junction left unmatched. The CDR3 loop spans 16 amino acids. CDR3 in DNA: TGTGCCACCAGCAGTATACGACAGGGGTCGGGAAACACCATATATTTT. It is translated as CATSSIRQGSGNTIYF.

In its sample, this clonotype was seen many times. V and J are TRBV9 and TRBJ2-5, with TRBD2 identical over 8 bases. The CDR3 loop spans 14 amino acids. Germline V lookup: CDR1 SGDLS, CDR2 YYNGEE. V lost 4 bases, J lost 4 bases, and 6 bases stayed unmatched. The CDR3 protein is CASSSTSGAETQYF. CDR3 DNA: TGTGCCAGCAGCTCCACTAGCGGAGCAGAGACCCAGTACTTC.

This clonotype was recorded at least ten times. The chain couples TRBV20-1 to TRBJ2-7; 8 positions match TRBD2. Per the germline V gene, CDR1 is DFQATT and CDR2 is SNEGSKA (reference sequence). V was pared by 1 base and J by 3 bases, with 8 bases of the junction left unmatched. The CDR3 extends over 15 amino acids. DNA for the CDR3: TGCAGTGCTAGAGTTAAGGAGCGGGAGTACTACGAGCAGTACTTC. Amino acids: CSARVKEREYYEQYF.

This clonotype was counted ten times or more. The chain carries TRBV28 and TRBJ2-2, with a tentative D call TRBD2 (5 bases). The CDR3 consists of 14 residues. In germline, CDR1 is MDHEN, CDR2 SYDVKM. Trimming left V 5 bases short and J 4 bases short, with 11 bases between. The CDR3, as DNA: TGTGCCAGCAGTCCACCTCGGGGCACCGGGGAGCTGTTTTTT. Its protein is CASSPPRGTGELFF.

This clonotype appeared many times. This rearrangement joins TRBV6-2 or TRBV6-3 to TRBJ2-7; maybe TRBD1 (6 bases). Germline CDR1 reads MNHEY; CDR2 reads SVGEGT. The CDR3 length is 12 residues. V lost 5 bases and J 7 bases, leaving 12 bases between the germline ends. The CDR3 bases are TGTGCCAGCAGTCGGACAGAGCGGGAGCAGTACTTC. It is translated as CASSRTEREQYF.

This clonotype has ten or more counts. This chain joins TRBV11-2 and TRBJ2-4; D call uncertain. This CDR3 region has 14 residues. The V gene lost 1 base and the J gene lost 7 bases, with 11 bases spanning the gap. Germline V gives CDR1 SGHAT, CDR2 FQNNGV. This CDR3 is CASSLVVGDNIQYF. CDR3 nucleotide sequence: TGTGCCAGCAGCTTAGTGGTTGGGGATAACATTCAGTACTTC.

This clonotype was recorded at least ten times. This rearrangement joins TRBV6-2 or TRBV6-3 to TRBJ1-5; D not certain. Germline V gene data show CDR1 as MNHEY and CDR2 as SVGEGT. CDR3 length equals 14 residues. The ends were cut back, 2 bases at V and 4 bases at J, with 9 bases in the middle. The CDR3 reads CASSYVTSNQPQHF. As DNA, the CDR3 is TGTGCCAGCAGTTACGTCACAAGTAATCAGCCCCAGCATTTT.

This clonotype was counted many times. The chain links TRBV5-1 to TRBJ2-5, with D maybe TRBD2 (6 bases). The CDR3 length is 17 residues. Deletions cut 4 bases from V and 4 bases from J, with 23 bases between. Germline loops: CDR1 SGHRS, CDR2 YFSETQ. The chain's CDR3 is CASSEAAPGLGGETQYF. Here the CDR3 DNA reads TGCGCCAGCAGCGAAGCTGCCCCGGGACTCGGAGGAGAGACCCAGTACTTC.

The sample holds many counts of this clonotype. A read error may explain this, as a much larger clone is one base away. This rearrangement joins TRBV27 to TRBJ1-6; D gene uncertain. Germline loops: CDR1 MNHEY, CDR2 SMNVEV (reference sequence). The CDR3 length is 13 residues. CDR3: CASQRTGNSHLHF. DNA for the CDR3: TGTGCCAGCCAACGGACGGGTAATTCACACCTCCACTTT.

The genes are TRBV3-1 and TRBJ2-7; D may be TRBD2 (6 bases). Deletions cut 2 bases from V and 5 bases from J, with 13 bases between. From germline, CDR1 is LGHDT and CDR2 YNNKEL (reference sequence). The CDR3 contains 14 residues. In nucleotides, the CDR3 is TGTGCCAGCAGCCAAACGGCGGGGATCCACGAGCAGTACTTC. Amino acid sequence: CASSQTAGIHEQYF.

The chain employs TRBV11-1 and TRBJ1-2; D may be TRBD1 (6 bases). The CDR3 is 16 amino acids. V gave up 1 base and J gave up 4 bases, with 16 bases separating them. CDR1 is SGHAT, CDR2 FQDESV, per germline (reference sequence). This chain's CDR3 is CASSLGIPGHGYGYTF. CDR3 DNA sequence: TGTGCCAGCAGCTTAGGCATCCCGGGACATGGCTATGGCTACACCTTC.

As regards this clonotype: A much larger clone lies a single base off, so this may be a read error. This sequence joins TRBV12-3 or TRBV12-4 and TRBJ1-1; tentatively, D is TRBD1 (5 bases). Trimming took 7 bases from V and 3 from J, leaving 21 bases between them. This CDR3 contains 16 residues. The CDR3 protein is CASTRFAGPRDTEAFF. CDR3 DNA: TGTGCCAGCACGCGCTTTGCGGGACCCCGGGACACTGAAGCTTTCTTT.

This clonotype was counted between two and nine times. This may arise from a read error, as a much more abundant clone is one base away. The CDR3 DNA reads as TGTGCCATCAGTGACCGGGGGCCGAGTAACATTGAAGCTTTCTTT. This translates into CAISDRGPSNIEAFF. The rearrangement links TRBV10-3 to TRBJ1-1, with a tentative D call TRBD1 (6 bases). Per the germline V gene, CDR1 is ENHRY and CDR2 is SYGVKD. The CDR3 has 15 residues.

The sample holds many counts of this clonotype. The CDR3 loop reads CASSLDYDGYTF. Written as DNA, the CDR3 is TGCGCCAGCAGCTTGGATTACGATGGCTACACCTTC. This rearrangement joins TRBV5-1 to TRBJ1-2; D unresolved. Germline values: CDR1 SGHRS, CDR2 YFSETQ. The length of the CDR3 is 12 residues. Between the trimmed V and J ends, which lost 0 bases and 6 bases, there was a span of 6 bases.

The chain links TRBV30 to TRBJ2-4; D might be TRBD1 or TRBD2, each matching 5 bases. CDR1 GTSNPN and CDR2 SVGIG come from the germline V gene (reference sequence). There are 12 residues in the CDR3. With 2 bases removed from V and 14 bases from J, the gap between germline ends came to 16 bases. This CDR3 reads CAWSYQEGIKYF. For the CDR3, the DNA is TGTGCCTGGAGTTATCAAGAGGGGATTAAGTACTTC.

On this clonotype itself: At one of its ends the junction is not consistent with the germline gene, which may arise from a read error. The chain joins TRBV7-2 to TRBJ2-5, with D tentatively TRBD1 (5 bases). The length of the CDR3 is 14 residues. CDR1 and CDR2 from the germline V gene are SGHTA and FQGNSA. CDR3 coding DNA: TGTGCCATCAGCCCATGGGGCAGCCAAGAGACCCGGTACTTC. It encodes CAISPWGSQETRYF. The full variable domain, its missing parts supplied by reference TRBV7-2 and TRBJ2-5, is GAGVSQSPSNKVTEKGKDVELRCDPISGHTALYWYRQSLGQGLEFLIYFQGNSAPDKSGLPSDRFSAERTGGSVSTLTIQRTQQEDSAVYLCAISPWGSQETRYFGPGTRLLVL.

This clonotype was seen ten or more times. The rearrangement uses TRBV19 and TRBJ2-7, with D possibly TRBD1 on 6 matching bases. With 9 bases removed from V and 2 bases from J, the gap between germline ends came to 17 bases. Germline-derived CDR1 and CDR2 are LNHDA and SQIVND (reference sequence). The CDR3 contains 14 residues. CDR3 sequence: CASNPRDTPYEQYF. The DNA for the CDR3 is TGTGCCAGCAACCCCCGGGACACACCCTACGAGCAGTACTTC.

This clonotype was counted ten times or more. The V gene is TRBV6-5, the J gene TRBJ2-5; D is ambiguous. Trimming took 4 bases from V and 2 from J, leaving 8 bases between them. CDR1 is MNHEY, CDR2 SVGAGI, per germline. The CDR3 contains 13 residues. The CDR3 nucleotides are TGTGCCAGCAGTTGGGCGGAGCAAGAGACCCAGTACTTC. This sequence encodes CASSWAEQETQYF.

This clonotype was detected many times. The chain has TRBV12-3 or TRBV12-4 and TRBJ2-2, with D perhaps matching TRBD1 (6 bases). There are 16 residues in the CDR3. Trimming removed 3 bases at V and 3 bases at J, with 14 bases between. The DNA for the CDR3 is TGTGCCAGCAGTTTGGTGGACAGCAGATACACCGGGGAGCTGTTTTTT. It codes for CASSLVDSRYTGELFF.

There are many counts of this clonotype. The chain has TRBV7-2 and TRBJ1-6; D remains ambiguous. The CDR3 is 12 amino acids. Trimming took off 3 bases at V and 7 bases at J, with 4 bases between the two ends. Germline-derived CDR1 and CDR2 are SGHTA and FQGNSA. Here the CDR3 DNA reads TGTGCCAGCAGCTTTTCGAATTCACCCCTCCACTTT. Translation gives CASSFSNSPLHF.

The genes are TRBV28 and TRBJ1-2; D may be TRBD1 (6 bases). Germline V lookup: CDR1 MDHEN, CDR2 SYDVKM. Trimming took 3 bases from V and 8 from J, leaving 16 bases between them. The CDR3 is made up of 14 amino acids. CDR3 sequence: CASSFLQGNKGYTF. As DNA, the CDR3 is TGTGCCAGCAGTTTCCTACAGGGAAATAAGGGCTACACCTTC.